Sequencing of this T cell receptor (beta chain) was carried out in a study of blood T cell repertoires in COVID-19. Study at large: Spain, Italy and the United States supplied samples that represented acute and convalescent COVID-19. T cells, B-cell-depleted T cells, or PBMCs supplied cDNA or gDNA.

Original handling: Amplification with reference gene primers provided the estimates of nucleated cell counts. The table came from immunoSEQ multiplex PCR; TCRdb's copy has only in-frame clones and leaves some out. V, J and clone size derive from that table, while D and trimming were established from the DNA sequence. Of about 490,000 clones in the sample, approximately 83% were seen once. This receptor was identified in a human donor in a cohort sampled during active COVID-19. Sequenced material: peripheral blood.

The CDR3 loop reads CASSAKGQGPYTEAFF. The CDR3 DNA is TGTGCCAGCAGCGCAAAGGGACAGGGGCCCTACACTGAAGCTTTCTTT. The V gene is TRBV28, the J gene TRBJ1-1; TRBD1 agrees at 10 bases. Losses at the gene ends were 6 bases for V and 3 bases for J; bases not matched to a gene: 10. Germline V gives CDR1 MDHEN, CDR2 SYDVKM. The CDR3 spans 16 residues.